The 18 T cell receptor beta chains below were found in one sample sequenced in a study of regulatory T cells in long-lasting Graves disease. The sample's time point: newly diagnosed GD, antithyroid drugs for less than 3 months. PBMCs provided the RNA from which the TCR library was made. Libraries of TCR beta came from iRepertoire HTBI primers plus Arm-PCR of CDR3 regions. TCRdb re-called the multiplex PCR reads through MiXCR, storing one row per CDR3 protein. Of approximately 350,000 distinct CDR3 sequences listed, roughly 15% are singletons. These data also formed part of another study, on T cells in Graves' hyperthyroidism and ophthalmopathy.

This sample comprised peripheral blood mononuclear cells (PBMCs), obtained at new diagnosis, from a patient treated with antithyroid drugs. These receptors were taken from a woman aged 18 to 35 with Graves disease.

The chain combines TRBV5-1 with TRBJ1-2; D might be TRBD1 (6 bases). Trimming took 3 bases from V and 6 from J, leaving 18 bases between them. The germline gives CDR1 SGHRS, CDR2 YFSETQ. The CDR3 contains 15 residues. CDR3 sequence reads: CASSSPGAGGDGYTF. CDR3 sequence (DNA): TGCGCCAGCAGCTCTCCGGGGGCCGGTGGTGATGGCTACACCTTC.

With regard to this clonotype: It is likely a read error: a sequence one base away is far more abundant. The rearrangement links TRBV5-1 to TRBJ1-1; 7 nucleotides match TRBD1. Germline V gene data show CDR1 as SGHRS and CDR2 as YFSETQ. This CDR3 is built from 16 residues. The CDR3: CASSETGVLQNTEASF. In DNA, the CDR3 is TGTGCCAGCAGCGAAACAGGGGTACTCCAGAACACTGAAGCTTCCTTT.

The rearrangement links TRBV4-2 to TRBJ2-7; D gene unclear. CDR3 length equals 15 residues. Per germline, CDR1 LGHNA and CDR2 YNFKEQ. V was cut by 1 base and J by 2 bases, with 12 bases left in between. CDR3 in amino acids: CASSQGGSGTYEQYF. The CDR3 nucleotides read TGTGCCAGCAGCCAAGGCGGTTCCGGAACCTACGAGCAGTACTTC.

V is TRBV19 and J is TRBJ2-1; D is unclear. Judging by the DNA end, TRBJ2-3 fits better; the J call may be wrong. Germline V lookup: CDR1 LNHDA, CDR2 SQIVND (reference sequence). This CDR3 has 15 amino acids. The CDR3 spells CASSIWWGRTDTQYF. As DNA, the CDR3 is TGTGCCAGTAGTATCTGGTGGGGTAGAACAGATACGCAGTATTTT.

Details on this clonotype: This CDR3 is missing its conserved last phenylalanine or tryptophan, likely due to a read error. CDR3 amino acids: CASRSDSNSPLHL. The DNA for the CDR3 is TGTGCCAGCAGGTCGGACAGTAATTCACCCCTCCACCTT. V is TRBV9 and J is TRBJ1-6; the D gene is possibly TRBD1 (6 bases). V was trimmed by 5 bases and J by 6 bases, leaving 9 bases between them. The CDR3 runs to 13 residues. Germline-derived CDR1 and CDR2 are SGDLS and YYNGEE.

This clonotype has only a few counts. This chain links TRBV10-3 with TRBJ1-3; D is undetermined. Germline-derived CDR1 and CDR2 are ENHRY and SYGVKD. The CDR3 is made up of 13 amino acids. The germline V and J ends were trimmed by 8 bases and 0 bases, with 8 bases remaining between them. CDR3 protein: CAISAISGNTIYF. The CDR3 region has the DNA TGTGCCATCTCGGCCATCTCTGGAAACACCATATATTTT.

There are a few counts of this clonotype. The chain joins TRBV4-1 to TRBJ2-7; TRBD1 matches 8 bases. This CDR3 has 15 amino acids. Trimming at V came to 4 bases and at J to 2 bases, leaving 7 bases not matched to a gene. Germline V gives CDR1 MGHRA, CDR2 YSYEKL. The CDR3 protein is CASSPGGESTYEQYF. Written as DNA, the CDR3 is TGCGCCAGCAGCCCAGGGGGCGAATCAACCTACGAGCAGTACTTC.

The gene calls are TRBV19 and TRBJ1-6; D remains ambiguous. Deletions cut 9 bases from V and 0 bases from J, with 15 bases between. Germline lookup yields CDR1 LNHDA and CDR2 SQIVND (reference sequence). The CDR3 totals 16 residues. Here the CDR3 DNA reads TGTGCCAGCAAAAACCTCGGAGGCTCCTATAATTCACCCCTCCACTTT. Protein product: CASKNLGGSYNSPLHF.

This clonotype was seen repeatedly, ten times or more. The chain employs TRBV7-6 and TRBJ2-5; no reliable D call. Germline assignment: CDR1 SGHVS and CDR2 FNYEAQ. This CDR3 spans 13 amino acids. The V end lost 3 bases, the J end lost 0 bases, and 5 bases lay between the germline ends. CDR3 protein: CASSFGNQETQYF. The CDR3 DNA reads as TGTGCCAGCAGCTTCGGCAACCAAGAGACCCAGTACTTC.

This clonotype was seen a few times. This CDR3 fails to terminate in the conserved phenylalanine or tryptophan, so it likely reflects a read error. The genes are TRBV27 and TRBJ2-2; TRBD2 matches 9 bases. The CDR3 is 16 amino acids. CDR1 and CDR2 from the germline V gene are MNHEY and SMNVEV (reference sequence). After removal of 5 bases from V and 0 bases from J, the junction contained 4 bases not matched to a gene. The CDR3 sequence is CASSRLAASNTGELFS. CDR3 DNA sequence: TGTGCCAGCAGTCGACTAGCGGCGTCGAACACCGGGGAGCTGTTTTCT.

In this sample, this clonotype turned up once. A read error is possible here, since a much larger clone lies one base away. It is likely a read error, because the conserved phenylalanine at the end of the CDR3 is missing. The chain employs TRBV20-1 and TRBJ2-1, with 7 bases lining up with TRBD2. The end of the DNA aligns better with TRBJ2-5, so the J call may be wrong. From germline, CDR1 is DFQATT and CDR2 SNEGSKA (reference sequence). The CDR3 consists of 13 residues. CDR3 in amino acids: CSALRGTQRTQYL. The CDR3 DNA sequence: TGCAGTGCCCTGCGGGGGACCCAACGGACCCAGTACCTC.

With regard to this clonotype: A clone one base away is much larger, so this may be a read error. The chain couples TRBV5-1 to TRBJ2-3; no clear D. The CDR3 covers 17 residues. The germline V gene encodes CDR1 SGHRS and CDR2 YFSETQ. The V end was cut by 0 bases, the J end by 0 bases, with 14 bases between. Written as DNA, the CDR3 is TGCGCCAGCAGCTTGGCCGATATCATATCCAGCACAGATACGCAGTATTTT. This sequence encodes CASSLADIISSTDTQYF.

The chain combines TRBV5-1 with TRBJ1-2, with D uncertain. Germline V gene lookup returns CDR1 SGHRS and CDR2 YFSETQ. Trimming took off 3 bases at V and 7 bases at J, with 13 bases between the two ends. The CDR3 contains 13 residues. As DNA, the CDR3 is TGCGCCAGCAGCTCGGGAGTCCCCTTTGGCTACACCTTC. Translating gives CASSSGVPFGYTF.

This clonotype occurred many times. The V call is TRBV7-8, the J call TRBJ2-7; 13 nucleotides match TRBD2. The CDR3 length is 18 residues. J lost 3 bases, V lost 1 base, and 9 bases had no gene match. Germline V gene lookup returns CDR1 SGHVS and CDR2 FQNEAQ. This chain's CDR3 is CASSLDSGLAGAYYEQYF. In nucleotides, the CDR3 is TGTGCCAGCAGCTTAGACAGCGGACTAGCGGGGGCCTACTACGAGCAGTACTTC.

This clonotype turned up a few times. This chain links TRBV7-3 with TRBJ2-6; 11 bases align to TRBD1. Unmatched junction bases numbered 5, after V lost 5 bases and J lost 2 bases. The CDR3 consists of 17 residues. Per the germline V gene, CDR1 is SGHTA and CDR2 is FQGTGA. This CDR3 reads CASSLGQGAPGANVLTF. The DNA of the CDR3 is TGTGCCAGCAGCCTAGGACAGGGGGCACCTGGGGCCAACGTCCTGACTTTC.

A word on this clonotype: One end of the junction fails to match germline, which may point to a read error. V gene TRBV5-1 combines with J gene TRBJ1-2; a possible D gene is TRBD1 (5 bases). This CDR3 spans 15 amino acids. Germline V gene lookup returns CDR1 SGHRS and CDR2 YFSETQ. This CDR3 reads CASSLARGSNYGCTF. The CDR3 coding sequence is TGCGCCAGCAGCTTGGCCCGGGGGTCTAACTATGGCTGCACCTTC.

The gene calls are TRBV12-3 or TRBV12-4 and TRBJ2-1; D might be TRBD2 (6 bases). V was cut by 6 bases and J by 0 bases, with 21 bases left in between. CDR3 size: 18 residues. The CDR3 region has the DNA TGTGCCAGCAGAAGCCGGGACTCTACCGGTGGCTCCTACAATGAGCAGTTCTTC. This gives the protein CASRSRDSTGGSYNEQFF.

The rearrangement joins TRBV6-5 to TRBJ2-2; D is perhaps TRBD2 (7 bases). The germline gives CDR1 MNHEY, CDR2 SVGAGI. V was shortened by 2 bases and J by 5 bases, with 12 bases between the two germline ends. CDR3 length equals 15 residues. The CDR3 is CASSYGGGATGELFF. Here the CDR3 DNA reads TGTGCCAGCAGTTACGGTGGGGGGGCAACCGGGGAGCTGTTTTTT.